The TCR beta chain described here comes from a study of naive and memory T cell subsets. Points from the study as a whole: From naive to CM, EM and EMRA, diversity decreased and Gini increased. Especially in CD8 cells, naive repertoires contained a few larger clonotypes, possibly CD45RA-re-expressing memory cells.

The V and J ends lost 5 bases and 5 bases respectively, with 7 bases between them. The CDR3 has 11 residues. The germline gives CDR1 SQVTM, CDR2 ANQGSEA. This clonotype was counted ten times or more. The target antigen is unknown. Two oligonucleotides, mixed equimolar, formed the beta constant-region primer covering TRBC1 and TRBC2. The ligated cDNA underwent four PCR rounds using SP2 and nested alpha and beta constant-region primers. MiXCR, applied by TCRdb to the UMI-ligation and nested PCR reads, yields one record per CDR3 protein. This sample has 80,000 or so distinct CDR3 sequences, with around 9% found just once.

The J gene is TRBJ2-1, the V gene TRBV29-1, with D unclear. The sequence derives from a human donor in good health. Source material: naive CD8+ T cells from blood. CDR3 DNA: TGCAGCGTTCTGCGCAACAATGAGCAGTTCTTC. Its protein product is CSVLRNNEQFF.